Shown below are 30 T cell receptor beta chains from a single sample sequenced in a study of blood T cell repertoires in COVID-19. Only in-frame clones appear in the TCRdb table, and some are missing; sequencing was by immunoSEQ multiplex PCR. The repertoire consists of roughly 39,000 clones, with approximately 88% occurring once and the leading ten covering 9%. Sequencing input: peripheral blood. The receptors here all came from a woman in her seventies with acute or convalescent COVID-19.

On this clone itself: Other DNA sequences in the sample encode the same CDR3. The genes are TRBV7-2 and TRBJ2-2; 14 bases map to TRBD2. This CDR3 is built from 16 residues. With V trimmed by 5 bases and J by 4 bases, 3 bases remained unmatched. The germline V gene encodes CDR1 SGHTA and CDR2 FQGNSA. CDR3 bases: TGTGCCAGCAGCCCGGGACTAGCGGGGGTCACCGGGGAGCTGTTTTTT. Translated, it gives CASSPGLAGVTGELFF.

CDR3 DNA: TGTGCCAGCAGCCAAGAGGAAGGGAGGGAGCAGTTCTTC. Protein: CASSQEEGREQFF. J is TRBJ2-1 and V is TRBV14, with D possibly TRBD2 on 6 matching bases. The V end was cut by 0 bases, the J end by 10 bases, with 10 bases between. The CDR3 extends over 13 amino acids. Germline CDR1 reads SGHDN; CDR2 reads FVKESK.

The sample holds a few counts of this clone. The CDR3 here is CASILGRGGRPSGNTIYF. CDR3 in DNA: TGTGCCAGCATTTTAGGGCGGGGAGGGCGACCCTCTGGAAACACCATATATTTT. This chain links TRBV7-9 with TRBJ1-3; D not resolved. The germline V and J ends were trimmed by 7 bases and 0 bases, with 22 bases remaining between them. Germline CDR1 is SEHNR and CDR2 is FQNEAQ (reference sequence). The CDR3 has 18 residues.

The chain employs TRBV29-1 and TRBJ2-2; D unclear. V lost 7 bases to trimming and J lost 6 bases, with 12 bases between them. Germline lookup yields CDR1 SQVTM and CDR2 ANQGSEA. The CDR3 has 12 amino acids. The CDR3 loop reads CSAWRGAGELFF. CDR3 coding DNA: TGCAGCGCCTGGAGAGGTGCCGGGGAGCTGTTTTTT.

The genes are TRBV9 and TRBJ2-3; possible D gene TRBD2, 6 bases. CDR1 and CDR2 (germline): SGDLS, YYNGEE. The CDR3 consists of 14 residues. V was trimmed by 2 bases and J by 6 bases, leaving 13 bases between them. In DNA, the CDR3 is TGTGCCAGCAGCGTTTCCGGGAGTTGGGATACGCAGTATTTT. Translating gives CASSVSGSWDTQYF. Drawing the rest from reference TRBV9 and TRBJ2-3, the complete variable domain is DSGVTQTPKHLITATGQRVTLRCSPRSGDLSVYWYQQSLDQGLQFLIQYYNGEERAKGNILERFSAQQFPDLHSELNLSSLELGDSALYFCASSVSGSWDTQYFGPGTRLTVL.

Comment on this clone: The sample holds other DNA sequences that translate to the same CDR3. The chain uses TRBV2 and TRBJ1-5; D not certain. From germline, CDR1 is SNHLY and CDR2 FYNNEI. The CDR3 runs 14 residues. Trimming removed 2 bases from V and 0 bases from J, with 5 bases in between. The DNA for the CDR3 is TGTGCCAGCAGTGAATTGCGTAGCAATCAGCCCCAGCATTTT. Amino acids: CASSELRSNQPQHF.

Written as DNA, the CDR3 is TGTGCCAGCAGCCGTTCAACCGGGACTAGCTACGAGCAGTACGTC. Its translation: CASSRSTGTSYEQYV. This chain uses TRBV6-2 or TRBV6-3 with TRBJ2-7, with 8 bases aligning to TRBD2. From germline, CDR1 is MNHEY and CDR2 SVGEGT. Trimming cost V 6 bases and J 3 bases; bases outside gene matches: 10. The length of the CDR3 is 15 residues.

The CDR3 protein is CASLPGVSSYNEQFF. The CDR3 region has the DNA TGTGCCAGCCTGCCGGGAGTTAGCTCCTACAATGAGCAGTTCTTC. The genes are TRBV7-2 and TRBJ2-1, with D perhaps matching TRBD2 (6 bases). Germline-derived CDR1 and CDR2 are SGHTA and FQGNSA. The CDR3 is 15 residues long. V was clipped by 8 bases and J by 0 bases, with 14 bases between them.

This CDR3 reads CASSSSVSTDTQYF. The CDR3 DNA reads TGTGCCAGCAGCTCTAGCGTTTCCACAGATACGCAGTATTTT. This chain connects TRBV5-4 to TRBJ2-3; D possibly corresponds to TRBD2 (6 bases). This CDR3 region has 14 residues. V was clipped by 3 bases and J by 2 bases, with 10 bases between them. CDR1 and CDR2 from the germline V gene are SGHNT and YYREEE (reference sequence).

The chain recombines TRBV5-1 with TRBJ2-1; 7 bases map to TRBD2. Trimming cost V 0 bases and J 4 bases; bases outside gene matches: 7. Germline V lookup: CDR1 SGHRS, CDR2 YFSETQ. The CDR3 loop spans 16 amino acids. CDR3 amino acids: CASSLAPSGGYNEQFF. The CDR3 DNA reads as TGCGCCAGCAGCTTGGCGCCTAGCGGAGGGTACAATGAGCAGTTCTTC. The full variable domain, completed using reference TRBV5-1 and TRBJ2-1, is KAGVTQTPRYLIKTRGQQVTLSCSPISGHRSVSWYQQTPGQGLQFLFEYFSETQRNKGNFPGRFSGRQFSNSRSEMNVSTLELGDSALYLCASSLAPSGGYNEQFFGPGTRLTVL.

The chain uses TRBV10-3 and TRBJ2-7; weak D call: TRBD1 (6 bases). With 6 bases removed from V and 2 bases from J, the gap between germline ends came to 14 bases. CDR3 length: 14 amino acids. Germline V gives CDR1 ENHRY, CDR2 SYGVKD. In DNA, the CDR3 is TGTGCCATCAGCCCCTCGACAGGAACCTACGAGCAGTACGTC. It translates to CAISPSTGTYEQYV.

V and J are TRBV6-5 and TRBJ2-3; D is possibly TRBD2 (5 bases). Germline CDR1 and CDR2: MNHEY and SVGAGI. The CDR3 is 16 amino acids. The ends were cut back, 2 bases at V and 7 bases at J, with 19 bases in the middle. CDR3 nucleotides: TGTGCCAGCAGTTACCTTAGCCAGACCGGGGTGAATACGCAGTATTTT. This gives the protein CASSYLSQTGVNTQYF.

The chain has TRBV21-1 and TRBJ2-3; the DNA was not used to check the table's D call, TRBD1. TRBV21-1 is tagged as a pseudogene. The CDR3 loop spans 16 amino acids. The CDR3 bases are TGTGCCAGCAGCAAAAAGGGGGTTTGGAGCACAGATACGCAGTATTTT. Its translation: CASSKKGVWSTDTQYF.

The chain recombines TRBV27 with TRBJ2-1, with D perhaps matching TRBD1 (6 bases). The CDR3 sequence is 12 residues long. Germline CDR1 MNHEY, CDR2 SMNVEV (reference sequence). V dropped 3 bases and J dropped 16 bases, with 16 bases sitting between them. CDR3 residues: CASSFRQGRHFF. CDR3 in DNA: TGTGCCAGCAGTTTTAGGCAGGGGCGACACTTCTTC.

V is TRBV4-1 and J is TRBJ2-7; TRBD2 agrees at 10 bases. Germline values: CDR1 MGHRA, CDR2 YSYEKL. The CDR3 is made up of 16 amino acids. V lost 4 bases to trimming and J lost 4 bases; unmatched junction nucleotides: 10. The CDR3, as DNA: TGCGCCAGCAGCCGGGCCAGGACTAGCGGACTGTACGAGCAGTACGTC. It is translated as CASSRARTSGLYEQYV.

The rearrangement links TRBV28 to TRBJ1-6; D remains unclear. Germline V gene lookup returns CDR1 MDHEN and CDR2 SYDVKM. Trimming removed 6 bases at V and 8 bases at J, with 11 bases between. CDR3 length: 13 residues. The CDR3 DNA is TGTGCCAGCAGAACAGATCCTTATTCACCCCTCCACTTT. Translated, it gives CASRTDPYSPLHF.

The chain joins TRBV6-1 to TRBJ1-3; no firm D call. The V and J ends lost 6 bases and 0 bases respectively, with 15 bases between them. Germline loops: CDR1 MNHNS, CDR2 SASEGT. CDR3 length: 16 amino acids. The CDR3 DNA is TGTGCCAGCAGGGAAACTGGACGGGGCTCTGGAAACACCATATATTTT. The encoded protein is CASRETGRGSGNTIYF.

This clone appeared a single time. Other DNA sequences in this specimen translate into the identical CDR3. The rearrangement uses TRBV19 and TRBJ1-5, with TRBD1 matching over 9 bases. Germline CDR1 reads LNHDA; CDR2 reads SQIVND (reference sequence). V shed 7 bases, J shed 7 bases, and the junction held 8 bases outside the gene matches. CDR3 length equals 14 residues. The CDR3 sequence: CASTDRQGGQPQHF. DNA of the CDR3: TGTGCCAGTACTGATCGACAGGGGGGGCAGCCCCAGCATTTT.

CDR3 sequence (DNA): TGTGCCAGCAGCACCACCCGGGCAGATACGCAGTATTTT. Its translation: CASSTTRADTQYF. The chain recombines TRBV14 with TRBJ2-3; D unresolved. This CDR3 comprises 13 residues. With 5 bases removed from V and 4 bases from J, the gap between germline ends came to 10 bases. The germline V gene has CDR1 SGHDN and CDR2 FVKESK.

This chain uses TRBV7-9 with TRBJ2-1; D may be TRBD2 (6 bases). V lost 5 bases to trimming and J lost 7 bases, with 18 bases between them. The CDR3 runs 15 residues. CDR1 is SEHNR and CDR2 is FQNEAQ in the germline V gene (reference sequence). CDR3 DNA sequence: TGTGCCAGCAGCCGTTCGGAGGGGACCAGGAATGAGCAGTTCTTC. It yields the protein CASSRSEGTRNEQFF.

The gene calls are TRBV3-1 (or the pseudogene TRBV3-2) and TRBJ1-1; 7 bases are shared with TRBD1. Trimming took 0 bases from V and 4 from J; bases not matched to a gene: 5. The germline CDR1 and CDR2 sequences are LGHDT and YNNKEL (reference sequence). The CDR3 is 15 residues long. CDR3 in amino acids: CASSQERGLGTEAFF. CDR3 coding DNA: TGTGCCAGCAGCCAAGAAAGGGGGCTGGGCACTGAAGCTTTCTTT.

The CDR3 sequence: CASSQEVGELFF. CDR3 sequence (DNA): TGCGCCAGCAGCCAGGAGGTCGGGGAGCTGTTTTTT. The chain couples TRBV10-1 to TRBJ2-2, with a weak D call TRBD2 (5 bases). The CDR3 runs to 12 residues. Germline loops: CDR1 WNHNN, CDR2 SYGVQD (reference sequence). V was pared by 6 bases and J by 7 bases, with 9 bases between.

This chain joins TRBV7-9 and TRBJ1-1; a possible D gene is TRBD1 (5 bases). The length of the CDR3 is 14 residues. The germline V gene has CDR1 SEHNR and CDR2 FQNEAQ (reference sequence). The V gene lost 3 bases and the J gene lost 2 bases, with 10 bases spanning the gap. The DNA for the CDR3 is TGTGCCAGCAGCTTTACCGACAGAAACACTGAAGCTTTCTTT. Encoded protein: CASSFTDRNTEAFF.

The chain employs TRBV7-2 and TRBJ2-2; D ambiguous. The V and J ends lost 1 base and 6 bases respectively, with 6 bases between them. The CDR3 has 13 amino acids. Germline V gene sequence: CDR1 SGHTA, CDR2 FQGNSA. The CDR3 DNA reads TGTGCCAGCAGCTTAGATCGGGCCGGGGAGCTGTTTTTT. Its protein product is CASSLDRAGELFF.

J is TRBJ1-2 and V is TRBV3-1 (or the pseudogene TRBV3-2), with unresolved D. Between the trimmed V and J ends, which lost 4 bases and 5 bases, there was a span of 14 bases. CDR3 length equals 14 residues. Germline lookup yields CDR1 LGHDT and CDR2 YNNKEL (reference sequence). The CDR3 DNA sequence: TGTGCCAGCAGCCCTGACACCGCCAGATATGGCTACACCTTC. Protein product: CASSPDTARYGYTF.

The chain is built from TRBV6-1 and TRBJ2-5; 10 bases match TRBD2. The CDR3 is 15 amino acids. Trimming cost V 2 bases and J 5 bases; bases outside gene matches: 5. CDR1 MNHNS and CDR2 SASEGT come from the germline V gene. The CDR3 DNA reads as TGTGCCAGCAGTGAACCAGCGGGGGGGCCGGAGACCCAGTACTTC. Translation: CASSEPAGGPETQYF.

The V gene is TRBV28, the J gene TRBJ1-1, with a tentative D call TRBD1 (5 bases). V lost 3 bases and J lost 5, with 19 bases in between. The CDR3 consists of 16 residues. CDR1 and CDR2 (germline): MDHEN, SYDVKM. In DNA, the CDR3 is TGTGCCAGCAGTTTCGGCGGGGACGGGGTAGAGACTGAAGCTTTCTTT. Amino acid sequence: CASSFGGDGVETEAFF.

This sequence joins TRBV2 and TRBJ2-5, with TRBD2 as a possible D gene (7 bases). V dropped 2 bases and J dropped 2 bases, with 12 bases sitting between them. The CDR3 loop spans 15 amino acids. The germline gives CDR1 SNHLY, CDR2 FYNNEI. DNA of the CDR3: TGTGCCAGCAGTGAATGGGGGAGGGGGCAAGAGACCCAGTACTTC. It yields the protein CASSEWGRGQETQYF.

A note on this clone: The junction shows a germline mismatch at one end, possibly a read error. The same CDR3 can be traced to other DNA sequences in this sample. The chain links TRBV10-2 to TRBJ2-2, with a possible D match to TRBD1 (5 bases). This CDR3 is 15 amino acids long. CDR1 is WSHSY, CDR2 SAAADI, per germline. The CDR3 region is CASSARTTNTGELFF. DNA for the CDR3: TGCGCTAGCAGTGCCAGGACAACGAACACCGGGGAGCTGTTTTTT.

The chain is built from TRBV6-5 and TRBJ1-2; D is possibly TRBD1 (6 bases). There are 13 residues in the CDR3. CDR1 is MNHEY, CDR2 SVGAGI, per germline. V was pared by 7 bases and J by 4 bases, with 13 bases between. The CDR3 DNA is TGTGCCAGCATTCAGGGAGGGGGCTATGGCTACACCTTC. This sequence encodes CASIQGGGYGYTF.